This paragraph covers one T cell receptor (beta chain) sequence. What it recognizes is unknown. This entry comes from a study of identical twins. Germline V gives CDR1 DFQATT, CDR2 SNEGSKA (reference sequence). Trimming at V came to 0 bases and at J to 6 bases, leaving 10 bases not matched to a gene. The CDR3 has 17 amino acids. Template switching added a universal primer site; cDNA carried unique molecular identifiers. MiXCR, run by TCRdb on the 5' RACE reads, gives a single entry per CDR3 protein. The sample carries more than 650,000 distinct CDR3 sequences, roughly 6.2% recorded once. Everyone who gave samples was a healthy Caucasian. Findings and limits, study-wide: Models underpredicted monozygotic twin sharing of out-of-frame TCR alpha. In cord blood, abundant beta clonotypes had fewer insertions; memory showed no trend.

Source material: naive T cells sorted from blood. This sequence was found in a man aged 18 to 35 in good health. The chain joins TRBV20-1 to TRBJ2-2; TRBD2 matches at 10 bases. CDR3 amino acids: CSARDLLAGVTAGELFF. CDR3 coding DNA: TGCAGTGCTAGAGATCTTCTAGCGGGAGTTACTGCCGGGGAGCTGTTTTTT.